This T cell receptor beta chain was sequenced during a study of early T cells in non-severe SARS-CoV-2 infection (dated by TCRdb to the early 2020s). Study-wide context: Because TCR sequencing relied on bulk RNA taken from unsorted whole blood, pairing of alpha and beta chains was not possible. Study-level results and caveats: VDJdb matching was skewed toward anti-spike CD8 responses and likely underestimated virus-specific expansions by missing private and CD4 specificities.

Set within a cohort of healthcare workers in London, UK, this nested case-control study involved weekly PCR testing of nasopharyngeal swabs along with blood sampling. Healthcare workers were recruited between 23 and 31 March 2020, during the week of the UK lockdown, and were followed weekly for up to about 15 weeks. As concerns this clonotype: The antigen it binds to is not known. No base-level quality is on record; no much larger clone is a single base apart.

CDR1 and CDR2, per the germline V gene, are SNHLY and FYNNEI. The germline ends are 15 bases apart after V is trimmed by 7 bases and J by 15 bases. Including cysteine and phenylalanine, the CDR3 has 11 amino acids. The sequence is cut down to CDR3 DNA, 33 bases in frame from base 1. Preparation of the library involved 5' RACE. This sample was sequenced with a NextSeq 500. In the TCR library protocol, unique molecular identifiers were attached to individual cDNA molecules to correct for PCR bias and sequencing error. TCR alpha and beta chains were both sequenced, and the abundances of alpha and beta sequences in each sample were closely correlated with each other. The authors processed their data as follows. Decombinator V4 was used to perform V gene, J gene and CDR3 annotation of TCR sequences. TCRs were defined as expanded if a significant change between any two time points was detected under a Poisson model with p below 0.0001. TCR abundances were normalised to the total number of TCRs sequenced in each sample and reported as counts per million. TRAV1-2 paired with TRAJ12, TRAJ20 or TRAJ33 defined MAIT TCRs, while TRAV10 paired with TRAJ18 defined iNKT TCRs. VDJdb, accessed on 1 November 2021, was searched for TCRs annotated for CMV, EBV and SARS-CoV-2, and TCRs annotated for more than one antigen were excluded. TCRdb reprocessed the public reads (quality trimming at Q25 with fastp, clone calling with MiXCR) and kept in-frame beta chains. Rows with one shared CDR3 protein collapse into an entry with the most common genes and DNA. What appears here as the V and J calls and clone size reflects TCRdb's work, not the paper's. Across this sample there are about 67,000 distinct CDR3 sequences, with around 10% seen only once. 3.5% to 4% of the sample is taken by the ten largest.

The sample consisted of whole blood. The receptor was derived from an adult who was a healthcare worker with PCR-confirmed SARS-CoV-2 infection or an uninfected control (not recorded which). The chain employs TRBV2 and TRBJ2-2; a weak D assignment points to TRBD2 (5 bases agree). The CDR3 region reads CASKEGRRVFF. The bases read TGTGCCAGCAAAGAGGGCCGGCGGGTGTTTTTT.